Each of the 11 T cell receptor beta chains below was sequenced from the same sample in a study of post-analysis software for immune sequencing data. Researchers reported that TCR beta cDNA libraries carried unique molecular identifiers. TCRdb fed the PCR reads into MiXCR, producing one record per CDR3 protein. The sample has fewer than 900,000 distinct CDR3 sequences; around 46% are singletons. These receptors have no known antigen. Overall study findings and caveats: A handful of TRBV segments (TRBV5-6, TRBV5-1 and TRBV20-1 among them) occurred more frequently in patients than in controls.

Material: blood. The receptors here all came from a girl between 10 and 17 years old with multiple sclerosis.

This clonotype was seen more than once but under ten times. The rearrangement joins TRBV20-1 to TRBJ1-5; D remains unclear. The CDR3 loop spans 13 amino acids. Germline values: CDR1 DFQATT, CDR2 SNEGSKA (reference sequence). The V end was cut by 0 bases, the J end by 3 bases, with 6 bases between. The DNA for the CDR3 is TGCAGTGCTAGAGACAGCGTCAATCAGCCCCAGCATTTT. Translating gives CSARDSVNQPQHF.

This clonotype was seen a handful of times. V gene TRBV7-2 combines with J gene TRBJ2-7; possibly TRBD2 for D (7 bases). Trimming took off 1 base at V and 3 bases at J, with 22 bases between the two ends. Germline CDR1 and CDR2: SGHTA and FQGNSA. The CDR3 length is 18 residues. The CDR3, as DNA: TGTGCCAGCAGCTTAGGCCAGGGGATCGACGGGAGGCTCTACGAGCAGTACTTC. It is translated as CASSLGQGIDGRLYEQYF.

The V and J genes are TRBV27 and TRBJ2-7, with TRBD1 as a possible D gene (6 bases). V dropped 5 bases and J dropped 3 bases, with 14 bases sitting between them. This CDR3 contains 14 residues. Per the germline V gene, CDR1 is MNHEY and CDR2 is SMNVEV (reference sequence). CDR3 sequence (DNA): TGTGCCAGCAGTGCCTACAGGGTAGACTACGAGCAGTACTTC. This translates into CASSAYRVDYEQYF.

This chain connects TRBV29-1 to TRBJ2-5; no definite D call. Per germline, CDR1 SQVTM and CDR2 ANQGSEA. This CDR3 has 13 residues. The germline V and J ends were trimmed by 3 bases and 5 bases, with 13 bases remaining between them. CDR3 protein: CSVDLLVGETQYF. For the CDR3, the DNA is TGCAGCGTTGATCTCCTCGTGGGGGAGACCCAGTACTTC.

The CDR3 protein is CASSQTNIDEQFF. Here the CDR3 DNA reads TGTGCCAGCAGCCAGACTAATATCGATGAGCAGTTCTTC. The chain uses TRBV3-1 and TRBJ2-1, with D possibly being TRBD2 (5 bases). Trimming shortened V by 3 bases and J by 8 bases, and 11 bases separated the two germline ends. Germline lookup yields CDR1 LGHDT and CDR2 YNNKEL (reference sequence). This CDR3 region has 13 residues.

In its sample, this clonotype was seen a few times. The chain uses TRBV29-1 and TRBJ2-3; D might be TRBD1 (6 bases). The V gene lost 0 bases and the J gene lost 3 bases, with 19 bases spanning the gap. Germline V lookup: CDR1 SQVTM, CDR2 ANQGSEA. This CDR3 comprises 17 residues. The CDR3 coding sequence is TGCAGCGTTGAAGATATGGGCAGGGGCAGTTTTACAGATACGCAGTATTTT. This encodes CSVEDMGRGSFTDTQYF.

This clonotype has only one observation. At one boundary the junction diverges from the germline segment, which might be a read error. V is TRBV13 and J is TRBJ2-7; a weak D match, TRBD1 (5 bases). CDR1 is PRHDT, CDR2 FYEKMQ, per germline (reference sequence). There are 15 residues in the CDR3. The CDR3 DNA reads TGTGTCAGCGCAACAGGATCTAGGGGTAGCTACGAGCAGTACTTC. It encodes CVSATGSRGSYEQYF.

The sample holds a few counts of this clonotype. The J gene is TRBJ2-4, the V gene TRBV11-1; 7 nucleotides match TRBD1. V dropped 5 bases and J dropped 1; count of bases not matched to a gene: 11. CDR1 is SGHAT and CDR2 is FQDESV in the germline V gene (reference sequence). The CDR3 runs to 17 residues. The CDR3 nucleotides are TGTGCCAGCAGCGCAACAGGGGTGAGGTCCGCCAAAAACATTCAGTACTTC. It encodes CASSATGVRSAKNIQYF.

The chain employs TRBV7-9 and TRBJ2-7, with TRBD1 matching 7 bases. The germline V gene encodes CDR1 SEHNR and CDR2 FQNEAQ (reference sequence). There are 14 residues in the CDR3. The trim removed 10 bases at V and 3 bases at J, leaving 12 bases unmatched. CDR3 sequence (DNA): TGTGCCATCACCCACCCGGACAGGAACTACGAGCAGTACTTC. Its protein is CAITHPDRNYEQYF. The full variable domain, completed using reference TRBV7-9 and TRBJ2-7, is DTGVSQNPRHKITKRGQNVTFRCDPISEHNRLYWYRQTLGQGPEFLTYFQNEAQLEKSRLLSDRFSAERPKGSFSTLEIQRTEQGDSAMYLCAITHPDRNYEQYFGPGTRLTVT.

The chain recombines TRBV18 with TRBJ2-1, with TRBD2 matching 8 bases. Looked up from germline, CDR1 is KGHSH and CDR2 is LQKENI. The CDR3 loop spans 14 amino acids. J was trimmed by 9 bases and V by 6 bases; bases with no gene match: 10. DNA for the CDR3: TGTGCCAGCTCCCCCCCGGGACTAGACTTTGAGCAGTTCTTC. It specifies CASSPPGLDFEQFF.

The chain has TRBV4-2 and TRBJ2-3; 12 bases map to TRBD2. The length of the CDR3 is 16 residues. The germline gives CDR1 LGHNA, CDR2 YNFKEQ. V gave up 2 bases and J gave up 5 bases; unmatched junction bases: 5. The CDR3 loop is CASSQSTSGGEDTQYF. For the CDR3, the DNA is TGTGCCAGCAGCCAATCGACTAGCGGGGGAGAAGATACGCAGTATTTT.